The 13 T cell receptor beta chains below were found in one sample sequenced in a study of cytomegalovirus exposure and HLA in healthy donors. Both 60 Vbeta primers and 13 Jbeta primers went into the PCR. The repertoire was sequenced with immunoSEQ multiplex PCR; TCRdb's copy has only in-frame clones and lacks some. The table records some 110,000 clones, approximately 81% of them present only once. The sample comprised PBMCs. These TCRs come from a woman aged 25-40 years in good health and CMV-seronegative.

The V call is TRBV7-9, the J call TRBJ2-1; 8 nucleotides line up with TRBD2. The CDR3 consists of 13 residues. Germline CDR1 is SEHNR and CDR2 is FQNEAQ (reference sequence). V gave up 9 bases and J gave up 8 bases; unmatched junction bases: 9. The CDR3 is CASESGSTDEQFF. The CDR3 DNA sequence: TGTGCCAGTGAGAGCGGGAGTACTGATGAGCAGTTCTTC. Full variable domain (missing parts from reference TRBV7-9 and TRBJ2-1): DTGVSQNPRHKITKRGQNVTFRCDPISEHNRLYWYRQTLGQGPEFLTYFQNEAQLEKSRLLSDRFSAERPKGSFSTLEIQRTEQGDSAMYLCASESGSTDEQFFGPGTRLTVL.

This chain's CDR3 is CASSFSGSTDTQYF. The DNA for the CDR3 is TGTGCCAGCAGCTTTAGCGGGAGCACAGATACGCAGTATTTT. The genes are TRBV7-3 and TRBJ2-3, with TRBD2 matching over 7 bases. The ends lost 3 bases at V and 0 bases at J; junction bases unmatched: 0. This CDR3 has 14 residues. The V gene's germline CDR1 is SGHTA and CDR2 FQGTGA.

In regard to this clone: Relative to the germline gene, one junction end is altered; a read error may explain this. The gene calls are TRBV7-9 and TRBJ2-7; 7 bases fit TRBD2. The CDR3 is made up of 15 amino acids. The germline V gene encodes CDR1 SEHNR and CDR2 FQNEAQ (reference sequence). Here the CDR3 reads CSSSTRESGAYEQYF. CDR3 bases: TGTTCCAGCAGCACCCGAGAGAGCGGGGCCTACGAGCAGTACTTC. Combining the CDR3 with reference TRBV7-9 and TRBJ2-7 gives the whole variable domain DTGVSQNPRHKITKRGQNVTFRCDPISEHNRLYWYRQTLGQGPEFLTYFQNEAQLEKSRLLSDRFSAERPKGSFSTLEIQRTEQGDSAMYLCSSSTRESGAYEQYFGPGTRLTVT.

This clone was observed once. The chain uses TRBV6-5 and TRBJ2-1; D is undetermined. Germline values: CDR1 MNHEY, CDR2 SVGAGI. The CDR3 contains 12 residues. V was trimmed by 5 bases and J by 6 bases, leaving 8 bases between them. DNA for the CDR3: TGTGCCAGCAGTAGCGACGGCAATGAGCAGTTCTTC. Translating gives CASSSDGNEQFF.

V usage is TRBV18 and J usage is TRBJ2-3; a possible D gene is TRBD2 (5 bases). CDR3 size: 16 residues. Per the germline V gene, CDR1 is KGHSH and CDR2 is LQKENI. Deletions cut 6 bases from V and 3 bases from J, with 19 bases between. CDR3 DNA: TGTGCCAGCTCCCCCCGGGGTTCTGTCGGAACAGATACGCAGTATTTT. Its translation is CASSPRGSVGTDTQYF.

The gene calls are TRBV5-6 and TRBJ1-3, with D unclear. Trimming left V 0 bases short and J 0 bases short, with 7 bases between. The CDR3 length is 15 residues. Germline assignment: CDR1 SGHDT and CDR2 YYEEEE. The DNA for the CDR3 is TGTGCCAGCAGCTTGGCAGGACTCTCTGGAAACACCATATATTTT. Amino acids: CASSLAGLSGNTIYF.

V is TRBV5-1 and J is TRBJ2-7; 7 nucleotides match TRBD1. The V gene end was trimmed by 4 bases and the J gene end by 2 bases; junction bases not matched to a gene: 6. CDR1 SGHRS and CDR2 YFSETQ come from the germline V gene. The CDR3 is 14 amino acids. CDR3: CASSKTGPPYEQYF. As DNA, the CDR3 is TGCGCCAGCAGCAAGACAGGGCCCCCCTACGAGCAGTACTTC. Combining the CDR3 with reference TRBV5-1 and TRBJ2-7 gives the whole variable domain KAGVTQTPRYLIKTRGQQVTLSCSPISGHRSVSWYQQTPGQGLQFLFEYFSETQRNKGNFPGRFSGRQFSNSRSEMNVSTLELGDSALYLCASSKTGPPYEQYFGPGTRLTVT.

The J gene is TRBJ2-6, the V gene TRBV6-1; the D is unclear. Per the germline V gene, CDR1 is MNHNS and CDR2 is SASEGT. Deletions cut 6 bases from V and 4 bases from J, with 10 bases between. The CDR3 extends over 14 amino acids. The DNA of the CDR3 is TGTGCCAGCAGAGAGGATTCAGGGGCCAACGTCCTGACTTTC. It translates to CASREDSGANVLTF.

This chain joins TRBV27 and TRBJ1-1; 8 nucleotides agree with TRBD1. Germline CDR1 reads MNHEY; CDR2 reads SMNVEV (reference sequence). V dropped 1 base and J dropped 7; count of bases not matched to a gene: 2. The CDR3 length is 13 residues. CDR3 region: CASSLLGQDEAFF. CDR3 DNA: TGTGCCAGCAGTTTATTGGGACAGGATGAAGCTTTCTTT.

The V gene is TRBV5-4, the J gene TRBJ2-7; 7 bases fit TRBD1. Germline V CDR1 and CDR2: SGHNT, YYREEE (reference sequence). The CDR3 sequence is 15 residues long. J was trimmed by 0 bases and V by 3 bases; bases with no gene match: 6. The CDR3 loop is CASSSPHRGSYEQYF. The CDR3 DNA is TGTGCCAGCAGCTCGCCCCACAGGGGCTCCTACGAGCAGTACTTC. Filled out from reference TRBV5-4 and TRBJ2-7, the complete variable domain reads ETGVTQSPTHLIKTRGQQVTLRCSSQSGHNTVSWYQQALGQGPQFIFQYYREEENGRGNFPPRFSGLQFPNYSSELNVNALELDDSALYLCASSSPHRGSYEQYFGPGTRLTVT.

This clone occurred a few times. This chain joins TRBV18 and TRBJ1-4; unclear D gene. The CDR3 has 15 residues. CDR1 is KGHSH, CDR2 LQKENI, per germline. V was shortened by 0 bases and J by 4 bases, with 9 bases between the two germline ends. The CDR3 DNA follows: TGTGCCAGCTCACCACCCCCAGACTTTAATGAAAAACTGTTTTTT. It translates to CASSPPPDFNEKLFF.

This clone was observed a single time. The chain has TRBV7-8 and TRBJ2-5; a weak D match, TRBD2 (6 bases). The better agreement between TRBJ2-7 and the DNA end casts doubt on the J call. Looked up from germline, CDR1 is SGHVS and CDR2 is FQNEAQ. The CDR3 totals 12 residues. The CDR3 loop is CASSYGSYEQYF. The CDR3, as DNA: TGTGCCAGCAGCTACGGGAGCTACGAGCAGTACTTC.

This chain links TRBV5-1 with TRBJ2-1, with TRBD2 matching over 10 bases. CDR3 length: 16 residues. V lost 0 bases, J lost 7 bases, and 7 bases stayed unmatched. Germline lookup yields CDR1 SGHRS and CDR2 YFSETQ. The CDR3 DNA follows: TGCGCCAGCAGCTTGGATTTAGCGGGAGGCTTGAATGAGCAGTTCTTC. Its translation is CASSLDLAGGLNEQFF.